Below, 5 T cell receptor beta chains from the same sample are listed, as sequenced in a study of shared clonotypes between healthy human individuals. Only CD45RO-negative cells positively selected for CCR7 counted as naive CD8 cells, so terminally differentiated effector memory CD45RA+ cells were excluded. Repertoires were generated with immunoSEQ multiplex PCR, while TCRdb's copy carries only in-frame clones and drops some. The repertoire holds about 2 million clones, with about 95% as singletons. Sequenced material: naive CD8+ T cells sorted from blood. These receptors were obtained from a man between 18 and 35 years old in good health.

This clone was seen just once. The chain joins TRBV9 to TRBJ1-2; 7 positions agree with TRBD1. The CDR3 is 15 residues long. Losses at the gene ends were 4 bases for V and 0 bases for J; bases not matched to a gene: 6. The germline V gene encodes CDR1 SGDLS and CDR2 YYNGEE. Written as DNA, the CDR3 is TGTGCCAGCAGCCCCCCGGACAGGTCTAACTATGGCTACACCTTC. Its translation is CASSPPDRSNYGYTF.

The chain is built from TRBV9 and TRBJ2-4; 7 bases map to TRBD2. The V gene's germline CDR1 is SGDLS and CDR2 YYNGEE. The CDR3 length is 14 residues. J was trimmed by 8 bases and V by 3 bases; bases with no gene match: 8. Here the CDR3 reads CASSETGLEDIQYF. DNA of the CDR3: TGTGCCAGCAGCGAAACCGGACTAGAGGACATTCAGTACTTC. Together with reference TRBV9 and TRBJ2-4, the CDR3 gives the full variable domain: DSGVTQTPKHLITATGQRVTLRCSPRSGDLSVYWYQQSLDQGLQFLIQYYNGEERAKGNILERFSAQQFPDLHSELNLSSLELGDSALYFCASSETGLEDIQYFGAGTRLSVL.

The chain employs TRBV7-9 and TRBJ2-3; no definite D call. In germline, CDR1 is SEHNR, CDR2 FQNEAQ (reference sequence). V was cut by 5 bases and J by 1 base, with 16 bases left in between. The CDR3 sequence is 16 residues long. The CDR3 is CASSPPPLSGTDTQYF. The CDR3, as DNA: TGTGCCAGCAGCCCACCGCCACTATCGGGCACAGATACGCAGTATTTT.

This chain links TRBV6-5 with TRBJ2-2; TRBD1 might be the D (5 bases). Trimming shortened V by 5 bases and J by 2 bases, and 12 bases separated the two germline ends. Per the germline V gene, CDR1 is MNHEY and CDR2 is SVGAGI. The CDR3 spans 15 residues. CDR3 bases: TGTGCCAGCAGTCCCGCGACAGTAAACACCGGGGAGCTGTTTTTT. Translated, it gives CASSPATVNTGELFF.

Here the CDR3 reads CASSYSLAGVADTQYF. As DNA, the CDR3 is TGTGCCAGCAGTTATTCACTAGCGGGAGTGGCAGATACGCAGTATTTT. This sequence joins TRBV6-5 and TRBJ2-3; 11 positions agree with TRBD2. Trimming took 3 bases from V and 4 from J; bases not matched to a gene: 6. CDR3 size: 16 residues. Looked up from germline, CDR1 is MNHEY and CDR2 is SVGAGI.